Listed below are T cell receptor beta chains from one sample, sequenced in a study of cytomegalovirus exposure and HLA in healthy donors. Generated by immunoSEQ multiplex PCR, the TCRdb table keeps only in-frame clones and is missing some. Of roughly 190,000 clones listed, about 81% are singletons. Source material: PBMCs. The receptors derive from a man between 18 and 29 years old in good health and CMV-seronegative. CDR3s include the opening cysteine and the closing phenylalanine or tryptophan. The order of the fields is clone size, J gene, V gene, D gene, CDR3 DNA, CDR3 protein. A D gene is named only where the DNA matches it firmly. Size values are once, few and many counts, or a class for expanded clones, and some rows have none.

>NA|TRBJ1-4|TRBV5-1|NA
TGCGCCAGCAGCCGAGACAGCAGATCTGCAACTAATGAAAAACTGTTTTTT
CASSRDSRSATNEKLFF
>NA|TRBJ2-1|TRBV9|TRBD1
TGTGCCAGCAGCGTAGCCCCCCTCACAGGGGGGAGCTCCTACAATGAGCAGTTCTTC
CASSVAPLTGGSSYNEQFF
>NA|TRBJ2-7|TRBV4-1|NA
TGCGCCAGCAGCCAAGATGGCCAGGGGATCTCCTACGAGCAGTACTTC
CASSQDGQGISYEQYF
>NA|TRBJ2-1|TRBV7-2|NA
TGTGCCAGCAGCCCATCCGCAGGAACGAACAATGAGCAGTTCTTC
CASSPSAGTNNEQFF
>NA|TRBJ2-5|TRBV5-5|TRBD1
TGTGCCAGCAGCACCGGGACAGGGGGCGGGGAGACCCAGTACTTC
CASSTGTGGGETQYF
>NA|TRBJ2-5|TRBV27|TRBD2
TGTGCCAGCAGTTTCGGGACTAGCGGGAGTAAGACCCAGTACTTC
CASSFGTSGSKTQYF
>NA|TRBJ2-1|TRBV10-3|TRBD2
TGTGCCATCACACGACTAGCGGGAGGGTCCCTCAGGGGCAATGAGCAGTTCTTC
CAITRLAGGSLRGNEQFF
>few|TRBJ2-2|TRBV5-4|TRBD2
TGTGCCAGCAGCTTGGAAGCGGGGGCGAGCACCGGGGAGCTGTTTTTT
CASSLEAGASTGELFF
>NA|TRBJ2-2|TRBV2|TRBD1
TGTGCCAGCAGTTCCGGGACAGGGTTCGTTTTCGGGGAGCTGTTTTTT
CASSSGTGFVFGELFF
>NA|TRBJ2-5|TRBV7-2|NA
TGTGCCAGCAGCTTATGGCAGCAAGAGACCCAGTACTTC
CASSLWQQETQYF
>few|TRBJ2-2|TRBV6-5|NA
TGTGCCAGCAGTGACGGGGACACCGGGGAGCTGTTTTTT
CASSDGDTGELFF
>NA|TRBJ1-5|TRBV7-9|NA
TGTTCCAGCAGCTCAGACAGGATCAATCAGCCCCAGCATTTT
CSSSSDRINQPQHF
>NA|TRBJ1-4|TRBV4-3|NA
TGCGCCAGCAGCCGTCAGGGTTTGTATGAAAAACTGTTTTTT
CASSRQGLYEKLFF
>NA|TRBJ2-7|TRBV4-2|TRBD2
TGTGCCAGCAGCCAAGGCAAGGGACTAGCGGCCTACGAGCAGTACTTC
CASSQGKGLAAYEQYF
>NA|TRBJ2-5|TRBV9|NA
TGTGCCAGCAGTCGGGATGGGGTTTTTGGAGAGACCCAGTACTTC
CASSRDGVFGETQYF
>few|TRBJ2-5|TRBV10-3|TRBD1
TGTGCCATCAGCGCAGGGACAGGGGGCCCTCAAGAGACCCAGTACTTC
CAISAGTGGPQETQYF
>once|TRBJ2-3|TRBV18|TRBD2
TGTGCCAGCTCACCTCTCCGAGCGGGAGGGCTGACAGATACGCAGTATTTT
CASSPLRAGGLTDTQYF
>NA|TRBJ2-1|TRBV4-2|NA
TGTGCCAGCAGCCAAGACGTCCTAGGGAGCTCCTACAATGAGCAGTTCTTC
CASSQDVLGSSYNEQFF
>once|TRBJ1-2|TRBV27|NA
TGTGCCAGCAGTTCTACAGGATTTGATGGCTACACCTTC
CASSSTGFDGYTF
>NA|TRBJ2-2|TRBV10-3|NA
TGTGCCATCATGGGACATGGTGACACCGGGGAGCTGTTTTTT
CAIMGHGDTGELFF
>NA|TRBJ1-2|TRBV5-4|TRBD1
TGTGCCAGCAGCTTGGACAGGGGGCTTTACTATGGCTACACCTTC
CASSLDRGLYYGYTF
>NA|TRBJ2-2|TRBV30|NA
TGTGCCCTGACCTATGGACAACACACCGGGGAGCTGTTTTTT
CALTYGQHTGELFF
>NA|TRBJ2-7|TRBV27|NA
TGTGCCAGCAGTCCCTTCCGAAGGAGGGCGGTGTTCTACGAGCAGTACTTC
CASSPFRRRAVFYEQYF
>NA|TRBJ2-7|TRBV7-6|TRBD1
TGTGCCAGCAGCTCACATTTCCGGGACAGGGGGTACGAGCAGTACTTC
CASSSHFRDRGYEQYF
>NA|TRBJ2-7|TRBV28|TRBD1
TGTGCCAGCAGTTTATGGGGGGACAGTTCCTACGAGCAGTACTTC
CASSLWGDSSYEQYF
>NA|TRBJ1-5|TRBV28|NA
TGTGCCAGCAGTCCCGCAGGGCGCAATCAGCCCCAGCATTTT
CASSPAGRNQPQHF
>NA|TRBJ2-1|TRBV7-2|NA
TGTGCCAGCAGCCCGGACTGGCCCTACAATGAGCAGTTCTTC
CASSPDWPYNEQFF
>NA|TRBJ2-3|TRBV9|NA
TGTGCCAGCAGCGTAGACTGGTCTACTACGCAGTATTTT
CASSVDWSTTQYF
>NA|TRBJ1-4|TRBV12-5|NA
TGTGCTAGTGGTTTGGTCCGGGGGGGAGTTTCCGAAAAACTGTTTTTT
CASGLVRGGVSEKLFF
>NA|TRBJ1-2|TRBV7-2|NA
TGTGCCAGCAGCCCCGAGGCGATATTTGGCTACACCTTC
CASSPEAIFGYTF
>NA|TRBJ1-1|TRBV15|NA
TGTGCCACCAGCAGAGAGGAACCCTTTACAGGTAGCACTGAAGCTTTCTTT
CATSREEPFTGSTEAFF
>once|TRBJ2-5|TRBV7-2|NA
TGTGCCAGCAGTCCGTCGAGGACTCAAGAGACCCAGTACTTC
CASSPSRTQETQYF
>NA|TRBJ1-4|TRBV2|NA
TGTGCCAGCAAGGGCGGGGTTGCAACTAATGAAAAACTGTTTTTT
CASKGGVATNEKLFF
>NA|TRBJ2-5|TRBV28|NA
TGTGCCAGCAGTTACCCTGGGGCCAGCCACCAAGAGACCCAGTACTTC
CASSYPGASHQETQYF
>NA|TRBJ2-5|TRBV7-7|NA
TGTGCTAGCAGCCTGACCGGGTCTATGGAGACCCAGTACTTC
CASSLTGSMETQYF
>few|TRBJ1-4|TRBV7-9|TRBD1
TGTGCCAGCAGCTTCGGGACAGGGGATGAAAAACTGTTTTTT
CASSFGTGDEKLFF
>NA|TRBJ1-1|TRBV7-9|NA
TGTTCCAGCAGCTTAGGTGCACGGGGATGGAACACTGAAGCTTTCTTT
CSSSLGARGWNTEAFF
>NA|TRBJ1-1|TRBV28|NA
TGTGCCAGCAGTTCCTTTTCAGGGGCCGGTGAAGCTTTCTTT
CASSSFSGAGEAFF
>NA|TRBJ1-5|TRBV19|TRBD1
TGTGCCAGTAGTCCAGGGACAGGGGGGAGCAATCAGCCCCAGCATTTT
CASSPGTGGSNQPQHF
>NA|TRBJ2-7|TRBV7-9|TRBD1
TGTGCCAGCAGCAGGGACAGGGGCTACGAGCAGTACTTC
CASSRDRGYEQYF
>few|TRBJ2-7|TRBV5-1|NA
TGCGCCAGCAGCTTGGAGTCGGGAACGACCCCCGACTTC
CASSLESGTTPDF
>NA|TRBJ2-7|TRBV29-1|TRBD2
TGCAGCGTTGAGAATAGCGGGAGCTACGAGCAGTACTTC
CSVENSGSYEQYF
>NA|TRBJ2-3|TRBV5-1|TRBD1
TGCGCCAGCAGCTTGACCGACAGGGTTGGAACAGATACGCAGTATTTT
CASSLTDRVGTDTQYF
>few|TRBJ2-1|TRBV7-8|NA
TGTGCCAGCAGCTTAGGGCTAGCCCCGGAGATGGTCAATGAGCAGTTCTTC
CASSLGLAPEMVNEQFF
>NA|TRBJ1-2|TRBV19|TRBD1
TGTGCCAGCCGGGACAGGGGGTACTATGGCTACACCTTC
CASRDRGYYGYTF
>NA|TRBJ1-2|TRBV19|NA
TGTGCCAGTAGTATAGTAGGAGGTGCGGGGGATGGCTACACCTTC
CASSIVGGAGDGYTF